One sample yielded the 30 T cell receptor beta chains listed below, sequenced in a study of cytomegalovirus exposure and HLA in healthy donors. PCR involved 60 Vbeta and 13 Jbeta primers. Assay used: immunoSEQ multiplex PCR; TCRdb lists only in-frame clones, some missing. This table holds around 50,000 clones, roughly 80% found once. The material sequenced was PBMCs. The source is a man aged 25 to 40 in good health and CMV-seropositive.

In its sample, this clone was seen once. The CDR3 coding sequence is TGTGCCAGTAGTACCCCGGGACAGATGTATGGCTACACCTTC. Residues: CASSTPGQMYGYTF. The chain links TRBV19 to TRBJ1-2; 7 bases are shared with TRBD1. The CDR3 extends over 14 amino acids. CDR1 is LNHDA and CDR2 is SQIVND in the germline V gene (reference sequence). With 4 bases clipped from V and 5 bases from J, the junction kept 7 bases outside the gene matches.

The chain couples TRBV6-5 to TRBJ1-6, with 8 nucleotides matching TRBD1. V lost 6 bases, J lost 8 bases, and 6 bases stayed unmatched. The germline gives CDR1 MNHEY, CDR2 SVGAGI. The CDR3 has 14 amino acids. The CDR3 loop is CASSWAGGDSPLHF. The CDR3 DNA is TGTGCCAGCAGCTGGGCAGGGGGCGATTCACCCCTCCACTTT.

The gene calls are TRBV2 and TRBJ1-2; 10 bases agree with TRBD1. This CDR3 spans 17 amino acids. CDR1 and CDR2 from the germline V gene are SNHLY and FYNNEI. V lost 6 bases and J lost 5; bases outside the gene matches: 15. CDR3 protein: CASSAGTGARSGYGYTF. CDR3 DNA: TGTGCCAGCAGCGCCGGGACAGGGGCTCGATCTGGGTATGGCTACACCTTC.

This clone was counted a few times. The chain recombines TRBV5-4 with TRBJ2-3; possibly TRBD2 for D (7 bases). This CDR3 is 15 amino acids long. Germline V gives CDR1 SGHNT, CDR2 YYREEE (reference sequence). Trimming removed 5 bases at V and 0 bases at J, with 13 bases between. The CDR3 sequence is CASSPGGISTDTQYF. CDR3 DNA sequence: TGTGCCAGCAGTCCGGGGGGCATTAGCACAGATACGCAGTATTTT.

The genes are TRBV9 and TRBJ2-6; D is unresolved. Germline assignment: CDR1 SGDLS and CDR2 YYNGEE. V gave up 10 bases and J gave up 4 bases, with 9 bases separating them. The CDR3 totals 12 residues. CDR3 DNA: TGTGCCTCTAAGTCCGGGGCCAACGTCCTGACTTTC. This encodes CASKSGANVLTF.

This chain connects TRBV5-1 to TRBJ2-5, with 12 bases fitting TRBD2. CDR1 and CDR2 from the germline V gene are SGHRS and YFSETQ. The CDR3 is 16 amino acids. J lost 4 bases, V lost 0 bases, and 4 bases had no gene match. The CDR3 loop is CASSLEPSGGGETQYF. The CDR3 coding sequence is TGCGCCAGCAGCTTGGAGCCTAGCGGGGGGGGAGAGACCCAGTACTTC.

The chain joins TRBV28 to TRBJ1-3, with no clear D. The germline CDR1 and CDR2 sequences are MDHEN and SYDVKM. This CDR3 comprises 16 residues. Trimming removed 2 bases from V and 1 base from J, with 12 bases in between. CDR3 protein: CASSLDTSNSGNTIYF. CDR3 nucleotide sequence: TGTGCCAGCAGTTTAGACACTTCGAATTCTGGAAACACCATATATTTT.

The rearrangement links TRBV29-1 to TRBJ1-1, with D tentatively TRBD1 (6 bases). Germline V lookup: CDR1 SQVTM, CDR2 ANQGSEA. Trimming pared 7 bases from V and 6 bases from J, leaving 21 bases between. This CDR3 is built from 14 residues. Written as DNA, the CDR3 is TGCAGCGCTAAAAGACGGCAGGGGATCGCTGAAGCTTTCTTT. This gives the protein CSAKRRQGIAEAFF.

V and J are TRBV6-4 and TRBJ2-1, with TRBD1 identical over 8 bases. The V gene end was trimmed by 4 bases and the J gene end by 0 bases; junction bases not matched to a gene: 2. Germline CDR1 and CDR2: MRHNA and SNTAGT. The CDR3 contains 15 residues. The CDR3 loop is CASSGTGSSYNEQFF. As DNA, the CDR3 is TGTGCCAGCAGTGGGACAGGGAGCTCCTACAATGAGCAGTTCTTC.

The V gene is TRBV19, the J gene TRBJ2-7; TRBD2 matches 8 bases. The CDR3 sequence is 16 residues long. Per the germline V gene, CDR1 is LNHDA and CDR2 is SQIVND (reference sequence). Losses at the gene ends were 5 bases for V and 0 bases for J; bases not matched to a gene: 9. DNA for the CDR3: TGTGCCAGTAGTCCTGATGGGACTAGGGCCTCCTACGAGCAGTACTTC. This encodes CASSPDGTRASYEQYF.

CDR3 sequence reads: CASSLFNRDTTQGYTF. CDR3 nucleotide sequence: TGTGCCAGCAGCTTGTTTAACCGGGACACCACGCAAGGCTACACCTTC. The chain is built from TRBV13 and TRBJ1-2, with a possible D match to TRBD1 (6 bases). CDR3 length: 16 residues. V lost 3 bases, J lost 8 bases, and 22 bases lay in between. CDR1 PRHDT and CDR2 FYEKMQ come from the germline V gene (reference sequence).

The rearrangement joins TRBV7-7 to TRBJ1-1, with no clear D. Germline CDR1 reads SSHAT; CDR2 reads FNYEAQ (reference sequence). This CDR3 region has 10 residues. V was trimmed by 5 bases and J by 10 bases, leaving 8 bases between them. The CDR3 sequence is CASSPDTAFF. In DNA form, the CDR3 reads TGTGCCAGCAGCCCAGACACAGCTTTCTTT.

The chain couples TRBV7-8 to TRBJ1-1, with 7 bases lining up with TRBD1. Trimming cost V 4 bases and J 7 bases; bases outside gene matches: 9. The CDR3 runs to 14 residues. In germline, CDR1 is SGHVS, CDR2 FQNEAQ. The CDR3 bases are TGTGCCAGCAGCTGGGGACAGAGATATAGTGAAGCTTTCTTT. Its protein product is CASSWGQRYSEAFF. The whole variable domain, filled in from reference TRBV7-8 and TRBJ1-1, reads GAGVSQSPRYKVAKRGQDVALRCDPISGHVSLFWYQQALGQGPEFLTYFQNEAQLDKSGLPSDRFFAERPEGSVSTLKIQRTQQEDSAVYLCASSWGQRYSEAFFGQGTRLTVV.

V usage is TRBV20-1 and J usage is TRBJ2-2; no clear D. Germline CDR1 and CDR2: DFQATT and SNEGSKA (reference sequence). The V end lost 6 bases, the J end lost 7 bases, and 9 bases lay between the germline ends. This CDR3 has 11 residues. As DNA, the CDR3 is TGCAGTGCCCGCCGGGTCGGGGAGCTGTTTTTT. Protein: CSARRVGELFF.

The chain has TRBV23-1 and TRBJ2-3; a possible D gene is TRBD2 (7 bases). TRBV23-1 is given ORF status, its function remaining uncertain. V was clipped by 2 bases and J by 4 bases, with 13 bases between them. CDR3 length: 15 amino acids. CDR3 nucleotide sequence: TGCGCCAGCAGTCAAGGCGGGGGCACACCAGATACGCAGTATTTT. Amino acid sequence: CASSQGGGTPDTQYF.

The chain carries TRBV18 and TRBJ1-2; tentative D call: TRBD1 (6 bases). V gave up 3 bases and J gave up 5 bases, with 16 bases separating them. The CDR3 is 15 amino acids. Germline V gene sequence: CDR1 KGHSH, CDR2 LQKENI. The CDR3 loop reads CASSPPEQGPYGYTF. The CDR3 DNA follows: TGTGCCAGCTCACCCCCCGAACAGGGACCGTATGGCTACACCTTC.

In its sample, this clone was seen a few times. This chain links TRBV7-3 with TRBJ2-7; TRBD1 matches 9 bases. The CDR3 loop spans 16 amino acids. The ends lost 4 bases at V and 7 bases at J; junction bases unmatched: 14. CDR1 SGHTA and CDR2 FQGTGA come from the germline V gene. In DNA form, the CDR3 reads TGTGCCAGCAGCTCCGGTGGCGGACAGGGGTTGAGGGAGCAGTACTTC. Translated, it gives CASSSGGGQGLREQYF.

The chain carries TRBV9 and TRBJ1-5; the D gene is possibly TRBD1 (5 bases). Germline V CDR1 and CDR2: SGDLS, YYNGEE. This CDR3 is 13 amino acids long. V was clipped by 3 bases and J by 1 base, with 5 bases between them. The CDR3 DNA reads as TGTGCCAGCAGCGAGGGGAGCAATCAGCCCCAGCATTTT. It yields the protein CASSEGSNQPQHF.

This clone has only a few counts. Here the CDR3 DNA reads TGTGCCAGCAGTGAAGTGGAGGGGCTGCAGCCCCAGCATTTT. Translating gives CASSEVEGLQPQHF. The chain uses TRBV6-1 and TRBJ1-5; D possibly corresponds to TRBD1 (5 bases). The germline V gene encodes CDR1 MNHNS and CDR2 SASEGT. Between the trimmed V and J ends, which lost 1 base and 7 bases, there was a span of 11 bases. The CDR3 runs to 14 residues.

The chain recombines TRBV6-1 with TRBJ1-2; the match to TRBD1 covers 9 bases. The CDR3 contains 14 residues. Trimming cost V 1 base and J 8 bases; bases outside gene matches: 5. Germline V gene data show CDR1 as MNHNS and CDR2 as SASEGT. Here the CDR3 DNA reads TGTGCCAGCAGTGAAGGACAGGGGGGGGAGGGCTACACCTTC. Translation: CASSEGQGGEGYTF.

The V call is TRBV5-4, the J call TRBJ2-5; D ambiguous. Trimming removed 2 bases at V and 1 base at J, with 9 bases between. From germline, CDR1 is SGHNT and CDR2 YYREEE (reference sequence). The length of the CDR3 is 14 residues. The CDR3 reads CASSFPGSQETQYF. CDR3 coding DNA: TGTGCCAGCAGCTTCCCTGGCAGCCAAGAGACCCAGTACTTC.

This rearrangement joins TRBV7-7 to TRBJ2-1, with D perhaps matching TRBD1 (6 bases). V was clipped by 5 bases and J by 9 bases, with 14 bases between them. The germline gives CDR1 SSHAT, CDR2 FNYEAQ (reference sequence). The CDR3 contains 13 residues. Written as DNA, the CDR3 is TGTGCCAGCAGCCCTAGTGGGGGCGCTGAGCAGTTCTTC. Its protein is CASSPSGGAEQFF.

This rearrangement joins TRBV19 to TRBJ2-3; the match to TRBD1 covers 7 bases. After removal of 4 bases from V and 1 base from J, the junction contained 17 bases not matched to a gene. This CDR3 region has 19 residues. Germline-derived CDR1 and CDR2 are LNHDA and SQIVND (reference sequence). Written as DNA, the CDR3 is TGTGCCAGTAGTAGAGGGACAGCCTATACTTTCCCACGCACAGATACGCAGTATTTT. Amino acid sequence: CASSRGTAYTFPRTDTQYF.

The V gene is TRBV27, the J gene TRBJ2-2, with 7 bases aligning to TRBD2. The ends lost 7 bases at V and 6 bases at J; junction bases unmatched: 8. The CDR3 is 14 residues long. From germline, CDR1 is MNHEY and CDR2 SMNVEV (reference sequence). CDR3 region: CASKAAGGAGELFF. For the CDR3, the DNA is TGTGCCAGCAAGGCCGCTGGGGGGGCCGGGGAGCTGTTTTTT.

V gene TRBV21-1 combines with J gene TRBJ1-5. TRBV21-1 is a pseudogene locus. The CDR3 contains 17 residues. This CDR3 reads CASIQPAGTLGGQPQHF. Written as DNA, the CDR3 is TGTGCCAGCATTCAACCGGCCGGTACCCTCGGGGGTCAGCCCCAGCATTTT.

J is TRBJ1-1 and V is TRBV12-5; the match to TRBD1 covers 7 bases. The CDR3 is 15 amino acids. The V and J ends lost 4 bases and 3 bases, in that order; junction bases with no gene match: 8. Looked up from germline, CDR1 is LGHNT and CDR2 is FRNRAP. The CDR3 region has the DNA TGTGCTAGTGGTTCTCCACAGGGGACATACACTGAAGCTTTCTTT. It encodes CASGSPQGTYTEAFF.

The sample holds a few counts of this clone. The rearrangement joins TRBV5-1 to TRBJ1-1; 7 bases agree with TRBD1. From germline, CDR1 is SGHRS and CDR2 YFSETQ. The CDR3 sequence is 15 residues long. V was pared by 4 bases and J by 3 bases, with 9 bases of the junction left unmatched. CDR3 region: CASSVRQGIDTEAFF. CDR3 nucleotides: TGCGCCAGCAGCGTCCGACAGGGAATAGACACTGAAGCTTTCTTT.

V gene TRBV5-1 combines with J gene TRBJ1-2; tentatively, D is TRBD1 (5 bases). The length of the CDR3 is 14 residues. Germline assignment: CDR1 SGHRS and CDR2 YFSETQ. V shed 4 bases and J shed 5 bases, with 15 bases lying between them. CDR3 nucleotides: TGCGCCAGCAGCCCCACCTCAGACAGATATGGCTACACCTTC. Translated, it gives CASSPTSDRYGYTF.

The V and J genes are TRBV14 and TRBJ2-3, with D unclear. Germline CDR1 reads SGHDN; CDR2 reads FVKESK. The CDR3 has 15 amino acids. Trimming shortened V by 3 bases and J by 1 base, and 11 bases separated the two germline ends. CDR3 DNA: TGTGCCAGCAGCCATCACAGAAAACGCACAGATACGCAGTATTTT. This codes for CASSHHRKRTDTQYF.

The chain combines TRBV9 with TRBJ2-3; D perhaps matches TRBD2 (6 bases). Trimming shortened V by 6 bases and J by 6 bases, and 20 bases separated the two germline ends. This CDR3 has 15 amino acids. CDR1 is SGDLS, CDR2 YYNGEE, per germline. The CDR3 sequence is CASTRLDGGYDTQYF. CDR3 nucleotide sequence: TGTGCCAGCACACGACTAGACGGGGGTTATGATACGCAGTATTTT.